One and the same sample provided the 14 T cell receptor beta chains below, sequenced in a study of blood T cell repertoires in COVID-19. Data came from immunoSEQ multiplex PCR; TCRdb stores just in-frame clones and leaves some out. The sample yields 260,000 or so clones, about four fifths seen once. Sequences were obtained from PBMCs or T cells enriched from blood (not recorded which). These receptors all come from a woman between 40 and 50 years old who had been exposed to COVID-19.

The V gene is TRBV12-3 or TRBV12-4, the J gene TRBJ2-1; D remains unclear. The V gene lost 8 bases and the J gene lost 6 bases, with 11 bases spanning the gap. The CDR3 is made up of 12 amino acids. DNA of the CDR3: TGTGCCAGCTCACGCTTACTCAATGAGCAGTTCTTC. Translating it yields CASSRLLNEQFF.

V is TRBV6-6 and J is TRBJ1-1; D call uncertain. The CDR3 is 12 amino acids. CDR1 and CDR2 from the germline V gene are MNHNY and SVGAGI (reference sequence). V dropped 5 bases and J dropped 3 bases, with 7 bases sitting between them. CDR3 sequence reads: CASSRPYTEAFF. CDR3 in DNA: TGTGCCAGCAGTCGACCATACACTGAAGCTTTCTTT.

V is TRBV10-3 and J is TRBJ1-3; 9 nucleotides match TRBD1. Germline trimming cut 0 bases from V and 2 bases from J; bases unmatched to any gene: 5. CDR1 and CDR2 from the germline V gene are ENHRY and SYGVKD. The CDR3 sequence is 17 residues long. CDR3 in amino acids: CAISESGQGLAGNTIYF. For the CDR3, the DNA is TGTGCCATCAGTGAGTCCGGACAGGGGTTGGCTGGAAACACCATATATTTT.

This chain connects TRBV10-3 to TRBJ1-1; the D is unclear. CDR1 and CDR2 from the germline V gene are ENHRY and SYGVKD. Trimming pared 4 bases from V and 1 base from J, leaving 7 bases between. CDR3 length equals 13 residues. The CDR3 protein is CAISGSRNTEAFF. The CDR3 DNA sequence: TGTGCCATCAGTGGTTCCAGGAACACTGAAGCTTTCTTT.

V is TRBV7-9 and J is TRBJ2-7, with 8 bases fitting TRBD1. V gave up 4 bases and J gave up 7 bases; unmatched junction bases: 12. The germline V gene encodes CDR1 SEHNR and CDR2 FQNEAQ (reference sequence). The CDR3 has 15 residues. Here the CDR3 reads CASSSLRQGSREQYF. The CDR3, as DNA: TGTGCCAGCAGCTCCCTTCGACAGGGGTCACGGGAGCAGTACTTC.

The chain uses TRBV7-2 and TRBJ1-1; a possible D gene is TRBD1 (5 bases). The CDR3 runs to 13 residues. Looked up from germline, CDR1 is SGHTA and CDR2 is FQGNSA. V lost 5 bases to trimming and J lost 8 bases, with 15 bases between them. Here the CDR3 DNA reads TGTGCCAGCAGCCGCCTAATGCGGGACGAAGCTTTCTTT. Translated: CASSRLMRDEAFF.

This chain joins TRBV6-5 and TRBJ1-2; 11 bases are shared with TRBD1. This CDR3 has 15 amino acids. The V and J ends lost 6 bases and 3 bases, in that order; junction bases with no gene match: 6. Germline-derived CDR1 and CDR2 are MNHEY and SVGAGI. As DNA, the CDR3 is TGTGCCAGCAGCTCGCCGGGACAGGGGGACTATGGCTACACCTTC. This gives the protein CASSSPGQGDYGYTF.

The gene calls are TRBV28 and TRBJ1-1; 9 nucleotides agree with TRBD1. The CDR3 contains 13 residues. Trimming removed 5 bases from V and 8 bases from J; junction bases left unmatched: 6. From germline, CDR1 is MDHEN and CDR2 SYDVKM. CDR3 nucleotides: TGTGCCAGCAGTGGGACAGGGCGAGCAGAAGCTTTCTTT. It specifies CASSGTGRAEAFF.

The chain links TRBV10-3 to TRBJ2-3; 13 bases are a match to TRBD2. Germline V gene lookup returns CDR1 ENHRY and CDR2 SYGVKD. Germline trimming cut 11 bases from V and 6 bases from J; bases unmatched to any gene: 11. The CDR3 spans 15 residues. As DNA, the CDR3 is TGTGCCGCCTCCGGCCGACTAGCGGGGGGTGATACGCAGTATTTT. Translated, it gives CAASGRLAGGDTQYF.

The chain links TRBV10-2 to TRBJ1-5; D gene uncertain. Germline V gene lookup returns CDR1 WSHSY and CDR2 SAAADI. This CDR3 has 15 residues. The germline V and J ends were trimmed by 1 base and 4 bases, with 11 bases remaining between them. In DNA form, the CDR3 reads TGCGCCAGCAGTGAGTTCGGCGGCGGTAATCAGCCCCAGCATTTT. It specifies CASSEFGGGNQPQHF.

This clone turned up a few times. The V gene is TRBV19, the J gene TRBJ1-5; D may be TRBD1 (6 bases). The length of the CDR3 is 15 residues. The germline V gene has CDR1 LNHDA and CDR2 SQIVND (reference sequence). V dropped 3 bases and J dropped 0 bases, with 9 bases sitting between them. CDR3 sequence reads: CASSMHRVSNQPQHF. Written as DNA, the CDR3 is TGTGCCAGTAGTATGCACAGGGTTAGCAATCAGCCCCAGCATTTT.

The chain employs TRBV28 and TRBJ1-2, with 8 nucleotides matching TRBD1. Germline V CDR1 and CDR2: MDHEN, SYDVKM. Germline trimming cut 5 bases from V and 6 bases from J; bases unmatched to any gene: 8. The CDR3 sequence is 14 residues long. In DNA, the CDR3 is TGTGCCAGCAGTGTACTGGACAGGGAGAATGGCTACACCTTC. Its translation is CASSVLDRENGYTF.

The chain couples TRBV5-3 to TRBJ1-1; D is unclear. TRBV5-3 counts as an open reading frame of uncertain function. The CDR3 totals 11 residues. V lost 2 bases to trimming and J lost 4 bases, with 3 bases between them. CDR3 in DNA: TGTGCCAGAAGCTTCGTCACTGAAGCTTTCTTT. As protein: CARSFVTEAFF.

The chain's CDR3 is CASSLVGQRNTEAFF. CDR3 DNA: TGTGCCAGCAGTTTAGTTGGACAGAGGAACACTGAAGCTTTCTTT. The rearrangement joins TRBV28 to TRBJ1-1; a weak D match, TRBD1 (6 bases). Per the germline V gene, CDR1 is MDHEN and CDR2 is SYDVKM. This CDR3 region has 15 residues. V lost 2 bases and J lost 1, with 11 bases in between.